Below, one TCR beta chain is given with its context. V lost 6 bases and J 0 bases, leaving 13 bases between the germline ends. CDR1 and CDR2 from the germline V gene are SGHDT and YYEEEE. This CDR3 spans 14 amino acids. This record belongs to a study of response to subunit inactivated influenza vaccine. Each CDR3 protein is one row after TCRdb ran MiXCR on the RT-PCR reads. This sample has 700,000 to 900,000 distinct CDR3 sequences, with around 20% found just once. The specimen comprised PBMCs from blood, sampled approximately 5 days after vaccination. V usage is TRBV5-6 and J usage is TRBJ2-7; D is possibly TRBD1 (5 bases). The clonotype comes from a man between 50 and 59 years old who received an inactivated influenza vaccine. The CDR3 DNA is TGTGCCAGCAACCCATTGGACAACTCCTACGAGCAGTACTTC. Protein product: CASNPLDNSYEQYF. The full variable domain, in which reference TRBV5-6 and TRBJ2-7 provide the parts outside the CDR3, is DAGVTQSPTHLIKTRGQQVTLRCSPKSGHDTVSWYQQALGQGPQFIFQYYEEEERQRGNFPDRFSGHQFPNYSSELNVNALLLGDSALYLCASNPLDNSYEQYFGPGTRLTVT.